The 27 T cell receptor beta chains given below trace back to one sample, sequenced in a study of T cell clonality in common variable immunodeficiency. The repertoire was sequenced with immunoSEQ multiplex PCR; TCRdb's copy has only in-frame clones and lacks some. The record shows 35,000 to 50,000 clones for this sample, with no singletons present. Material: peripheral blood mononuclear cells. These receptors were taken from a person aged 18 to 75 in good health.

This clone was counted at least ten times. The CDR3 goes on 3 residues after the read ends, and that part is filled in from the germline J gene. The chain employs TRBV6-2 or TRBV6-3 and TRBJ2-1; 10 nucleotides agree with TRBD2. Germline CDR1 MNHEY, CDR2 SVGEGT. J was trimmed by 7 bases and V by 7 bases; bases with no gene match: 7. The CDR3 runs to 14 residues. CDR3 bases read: TGTGCCAGCAAGCCTAGCGGGAGTGCGAATGAG. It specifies CASKPSGSANE. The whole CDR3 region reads CASKPSGSANEQFF.

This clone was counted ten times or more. CDR3 region: CSVEWTGRPNEQFF. The sequenced part of the CDR3 DNA is TGCAGCGTTGAATGGACAGGGAGACCCAATGAG. The rearrangement links TRBV29-1 to TRBJ2-1; TRBD1 matches 8 bases. The read ends 3 residues before the CDR3 terminus; that terminus is restored from the germline J gene. The CDR3 extends over 14 amino acids. Germline V CDR1 and CDR2: SQVTM, ANQGSEA. Unmatched junction bases numbered 6, after V lost 2 bases and J lost 6 bases.

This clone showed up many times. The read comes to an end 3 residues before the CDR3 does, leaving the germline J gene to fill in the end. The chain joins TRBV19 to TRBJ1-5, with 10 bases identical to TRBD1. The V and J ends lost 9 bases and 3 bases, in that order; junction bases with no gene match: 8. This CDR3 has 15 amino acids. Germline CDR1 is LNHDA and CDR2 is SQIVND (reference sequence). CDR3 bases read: TGTGCCAGCAGATCCGGGACAGGGGTCAATCAGCCC. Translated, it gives CASRSGTGVNQP. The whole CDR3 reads CASRSGTGVNQPQHF.

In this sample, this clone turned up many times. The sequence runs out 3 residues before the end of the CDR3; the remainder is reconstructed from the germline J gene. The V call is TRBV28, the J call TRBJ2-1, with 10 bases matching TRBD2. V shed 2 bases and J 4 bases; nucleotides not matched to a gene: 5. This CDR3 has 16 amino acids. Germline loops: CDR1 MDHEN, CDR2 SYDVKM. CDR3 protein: CASSLTSGAAYNEQFF. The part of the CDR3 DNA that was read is TGTGCCAGCAGTTTAACTAGCGGGGCCGCATACAATGAG.

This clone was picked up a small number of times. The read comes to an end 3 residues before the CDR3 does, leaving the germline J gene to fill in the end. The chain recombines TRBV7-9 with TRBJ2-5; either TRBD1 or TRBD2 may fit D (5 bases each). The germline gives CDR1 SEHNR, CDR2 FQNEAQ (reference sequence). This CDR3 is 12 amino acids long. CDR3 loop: CASSGRGDTQYF. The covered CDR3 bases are TGTGCCAGCAGTGGGAGAGGGGATACC.

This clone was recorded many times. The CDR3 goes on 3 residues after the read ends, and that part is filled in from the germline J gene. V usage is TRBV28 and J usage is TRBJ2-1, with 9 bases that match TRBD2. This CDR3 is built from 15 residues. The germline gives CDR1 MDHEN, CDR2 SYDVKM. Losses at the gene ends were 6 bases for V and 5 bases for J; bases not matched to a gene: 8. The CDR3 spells CASSLAGVAHNEQFF. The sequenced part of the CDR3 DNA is TGTGCCAGCAGCTTAGCGGGAGTGGCCCACAATGAG.

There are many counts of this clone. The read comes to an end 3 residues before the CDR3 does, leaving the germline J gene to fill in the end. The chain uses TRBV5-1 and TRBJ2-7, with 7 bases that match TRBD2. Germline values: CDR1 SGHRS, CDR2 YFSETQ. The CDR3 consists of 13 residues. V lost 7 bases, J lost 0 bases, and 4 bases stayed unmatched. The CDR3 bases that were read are TGCGCCAGCCGACTAGCTCCCTCCTACGAG. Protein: CASRLAPSYE. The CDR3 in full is CASRLAPSYEQYF. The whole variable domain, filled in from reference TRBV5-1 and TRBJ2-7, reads KAGVTQTPRYLIKTRGQQVTLSCSPISGHRSVSWYQQTPGQGLQFLFEYFSETQRNKGNFPGRFSGRQFSNSRSEMNVSTLELGDSALYLCASRLAPSYEQYFGPGTRLTVT.

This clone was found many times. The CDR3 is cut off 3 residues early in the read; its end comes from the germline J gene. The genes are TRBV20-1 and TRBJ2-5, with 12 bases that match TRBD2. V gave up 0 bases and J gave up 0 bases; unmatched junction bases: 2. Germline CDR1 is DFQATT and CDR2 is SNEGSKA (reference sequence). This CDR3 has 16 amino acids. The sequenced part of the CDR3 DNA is TGCAGTGCTAGAGATGGACTAGCGGGATACCAAGAGACC. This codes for CSARDGLAGYQET. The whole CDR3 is CSARDGLAGYQETQYF.

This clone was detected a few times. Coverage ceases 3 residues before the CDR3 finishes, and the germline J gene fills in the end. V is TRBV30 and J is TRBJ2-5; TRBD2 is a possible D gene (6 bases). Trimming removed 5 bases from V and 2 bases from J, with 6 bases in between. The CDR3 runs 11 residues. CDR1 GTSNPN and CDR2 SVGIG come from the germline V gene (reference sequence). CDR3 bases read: TGTGCCTGGGGACTACAAGAGACC. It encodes CAWGLQET. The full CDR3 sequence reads CAWGLQETQYF.

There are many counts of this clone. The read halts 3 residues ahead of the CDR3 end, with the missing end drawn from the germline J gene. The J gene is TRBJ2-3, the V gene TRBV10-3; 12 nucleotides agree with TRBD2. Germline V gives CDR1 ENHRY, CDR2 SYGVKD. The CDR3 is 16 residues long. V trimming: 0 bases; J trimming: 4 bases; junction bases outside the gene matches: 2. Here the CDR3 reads CAISESGTSGPDTQYF. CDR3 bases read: TGTGCCATCAGTGAGTCAGGGACTAGCGGGCCAGATACG.

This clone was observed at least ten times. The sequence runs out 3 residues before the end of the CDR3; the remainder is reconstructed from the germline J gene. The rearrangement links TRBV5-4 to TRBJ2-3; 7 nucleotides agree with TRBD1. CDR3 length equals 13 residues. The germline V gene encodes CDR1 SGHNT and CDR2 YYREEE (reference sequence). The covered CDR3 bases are TGTGCCAGCAGCGCAGACAGGGAAGAGACG. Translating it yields CASSADREET. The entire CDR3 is CASSADREETQYF.

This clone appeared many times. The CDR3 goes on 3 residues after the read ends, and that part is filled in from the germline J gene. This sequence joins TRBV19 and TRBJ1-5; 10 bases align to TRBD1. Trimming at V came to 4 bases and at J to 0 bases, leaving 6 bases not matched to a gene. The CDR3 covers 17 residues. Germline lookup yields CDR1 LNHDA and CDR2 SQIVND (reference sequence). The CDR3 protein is CASSTGTGVSSNQPQHF. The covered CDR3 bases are TGTGCCAGTAGTACGGGGACAGGGGTTTCTAGCAATCAGCCC.

The CDR3 DNA, read in part, is TGTGCCAGCAGCTTTAACAGGGTCGGGGCCAACGTA. Its protein is CASSFNRVGANV. The full CDR3 reads CASSFNRVGANVLFF. This sequence joins TRBV5-6 and TRBJ1-4; D may be TRBD1 (6 bases). The observed sequence ends 3 residues before the CDR3 terminus, with the missing tail filled in from the germline J gene. CDR1 is SGHDT and CDR2 is YYEEEE in the germline V gene. The CDR3 sequence is 15 residues long.

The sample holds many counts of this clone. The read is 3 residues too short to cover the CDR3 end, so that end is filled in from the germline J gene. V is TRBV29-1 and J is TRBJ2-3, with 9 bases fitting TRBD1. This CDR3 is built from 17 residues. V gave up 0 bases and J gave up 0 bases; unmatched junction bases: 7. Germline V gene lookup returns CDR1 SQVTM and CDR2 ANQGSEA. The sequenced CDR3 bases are TGCAGCGTTGAAGACACCGGGACAGGGATTAGCACAGATACG. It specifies CSVEDTGTGISTDT. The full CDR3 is CSVEDTGTGISTDTQYF.

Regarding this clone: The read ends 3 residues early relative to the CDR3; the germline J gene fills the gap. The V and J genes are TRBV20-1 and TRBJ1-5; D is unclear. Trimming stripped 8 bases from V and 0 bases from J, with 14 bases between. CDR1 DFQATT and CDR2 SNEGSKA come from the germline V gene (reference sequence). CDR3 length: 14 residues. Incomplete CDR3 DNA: TGCAGTACTGAGCCAGGCTATAGCAATCAGCCC. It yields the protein CSTEPGYSNQP. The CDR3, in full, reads CSTEPGYSNQPQHF.

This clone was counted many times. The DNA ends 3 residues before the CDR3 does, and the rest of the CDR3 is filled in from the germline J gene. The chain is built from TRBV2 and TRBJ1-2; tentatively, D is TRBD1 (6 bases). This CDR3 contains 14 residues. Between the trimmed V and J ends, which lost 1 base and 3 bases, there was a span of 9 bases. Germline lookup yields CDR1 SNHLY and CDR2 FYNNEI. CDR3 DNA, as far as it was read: TGTGCCAGCAGTGAAGAGGAGGGGGACTATGGC. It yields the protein CASSEEEGDYG. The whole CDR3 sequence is CASSEEEGDYGYTF.

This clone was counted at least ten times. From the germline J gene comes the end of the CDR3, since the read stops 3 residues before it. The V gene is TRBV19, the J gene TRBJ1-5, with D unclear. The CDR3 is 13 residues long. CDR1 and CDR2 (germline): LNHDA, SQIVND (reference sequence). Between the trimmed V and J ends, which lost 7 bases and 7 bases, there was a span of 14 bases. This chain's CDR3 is CASNKGPYQPQHF. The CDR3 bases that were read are TGTGCCAGTAATAAAGGGCCGTACCAGCCC. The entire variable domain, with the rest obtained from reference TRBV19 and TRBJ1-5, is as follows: DGGITQSPKYLFRKEGQNVTLSCEQNLNHDAMYWYRQDPGQGLRLIYYSQIVNDFQKGDIAEGYSVSREKKESFPLTVTSAQKNPTAFYLCASNKGPYQPQHFGDGTRLSIL.

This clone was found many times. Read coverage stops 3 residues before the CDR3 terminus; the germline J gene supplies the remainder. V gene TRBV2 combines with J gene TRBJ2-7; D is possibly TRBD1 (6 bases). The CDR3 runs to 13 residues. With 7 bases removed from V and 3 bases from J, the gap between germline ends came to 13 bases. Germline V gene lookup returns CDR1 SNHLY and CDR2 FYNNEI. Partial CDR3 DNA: TGTGCCAGCACCCATGTGGACAGCTACGAG. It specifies CASTHVDSYE. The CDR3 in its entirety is CASTHVDSYEQYF.

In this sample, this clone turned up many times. CDR3 residues: CSARGVRASGSRDEQFF. Partial CDR3 DNA: TGCAGTGCTAGAGGCGTAAGGGCTAGCGGGAGTAGGGATGAG. The rearrangement uses TRBV20-1 and TRBJ2-1, with 10 bases fitting TRBD2. The sequence runs out 3 residues before the end of the CDR3; the remainder is reconstructed from the germline J gene. This CDR3 has 17 amino acids. Germline CDR1 is DFQATT and CDR2 is SNEGSKA (reference sequence). Trimming at V came to 1 base and at J to 8 bases, leaving 14 bases not matched to a gene.

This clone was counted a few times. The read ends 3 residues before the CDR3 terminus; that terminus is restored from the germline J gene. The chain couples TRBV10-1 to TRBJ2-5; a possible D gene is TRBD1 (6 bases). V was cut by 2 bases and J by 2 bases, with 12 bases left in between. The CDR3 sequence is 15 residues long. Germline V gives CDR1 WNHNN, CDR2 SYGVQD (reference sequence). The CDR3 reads CASSEAGEGQETQYF. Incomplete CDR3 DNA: TGCGCCAGCAGTGAGGCAGGGGAAGGACAAGAGACC.

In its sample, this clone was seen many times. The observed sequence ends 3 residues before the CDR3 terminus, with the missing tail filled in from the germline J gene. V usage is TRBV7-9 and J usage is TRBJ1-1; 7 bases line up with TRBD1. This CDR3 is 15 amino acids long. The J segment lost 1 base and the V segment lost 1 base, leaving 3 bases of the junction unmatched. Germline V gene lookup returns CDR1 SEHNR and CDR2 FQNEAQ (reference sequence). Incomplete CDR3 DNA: TGTGCCAGCAGCTTAGGGGCAGGGGGGAACACTGAA. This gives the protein CASSLGAGGNTE. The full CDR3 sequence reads CASSLGAGGNTEAFF.

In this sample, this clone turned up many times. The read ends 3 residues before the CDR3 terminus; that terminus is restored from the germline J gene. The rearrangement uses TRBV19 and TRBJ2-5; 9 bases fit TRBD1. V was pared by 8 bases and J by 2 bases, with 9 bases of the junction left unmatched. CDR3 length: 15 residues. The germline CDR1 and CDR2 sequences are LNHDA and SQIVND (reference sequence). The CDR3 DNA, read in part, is TGTGCCAGTCGCGCCGGGACAGGGAATCAAGAGACC. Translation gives CASRAGTGNQET. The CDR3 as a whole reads CASRAGTGNQETQYF.

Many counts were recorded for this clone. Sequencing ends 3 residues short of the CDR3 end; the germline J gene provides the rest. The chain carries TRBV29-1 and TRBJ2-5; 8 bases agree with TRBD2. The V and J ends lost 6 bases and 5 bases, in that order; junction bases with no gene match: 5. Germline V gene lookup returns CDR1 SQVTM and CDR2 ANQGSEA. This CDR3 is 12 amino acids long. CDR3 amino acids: CSVGLAGETQYF. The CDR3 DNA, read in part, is TGCAGCGTCGGACTAGCAGGCGAGACC. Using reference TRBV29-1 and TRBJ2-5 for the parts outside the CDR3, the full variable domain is SAVISQKPSRDICQRGTSLTIQCQVDSQVTMMFWYRQQPGQSLTLIATANQGSEATYESGFVIDKFPISRPNLTFSTLTVSNMSPEDSSIYLCSVGLAGETQYFGPGTRLLVL.

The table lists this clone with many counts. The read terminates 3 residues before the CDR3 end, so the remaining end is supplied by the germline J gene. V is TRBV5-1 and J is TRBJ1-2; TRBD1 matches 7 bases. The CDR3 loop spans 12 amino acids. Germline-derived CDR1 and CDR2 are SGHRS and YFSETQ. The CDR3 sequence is CASSPQGEGYTF. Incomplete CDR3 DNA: TGCGCCAGCAGCCCCCAGGGGGAGGGC. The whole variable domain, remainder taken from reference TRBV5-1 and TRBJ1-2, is KAGVTQTPRYLIKTRGQQVTLSCSPISGHRSVSWYQQTPGQGLQFLFEYFSETQRNKGNFPGRFSGRQFSNSRSEMNVSTLELGDSALYLCASSPQGEGYTFGSGTRLTVV.

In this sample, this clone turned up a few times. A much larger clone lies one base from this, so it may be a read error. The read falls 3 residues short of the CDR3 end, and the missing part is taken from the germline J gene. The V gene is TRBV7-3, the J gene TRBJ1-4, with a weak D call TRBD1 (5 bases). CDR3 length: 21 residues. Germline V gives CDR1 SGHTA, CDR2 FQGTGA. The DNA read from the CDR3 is TGTGCCAGCAGCTTAAATTTCGGACTAGCGGGAGGAAGGTCTGGGGCCAACGTA. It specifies CASSLNFGLAGGRSGANV. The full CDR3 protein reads CASSLNFGLAGGRSGANVLFF. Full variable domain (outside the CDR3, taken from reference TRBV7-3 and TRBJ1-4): GAGVSQTPSNKVTEKGKYVELRCDPISGHTALYWYRQSLGQGPEFLIYFQGTGAADDSGLPNDRFFAVRPEGSVSTLKIQRTERGDSAVYLCASSLNFGLAGGRSGANVLFFGSGTQLSVL.

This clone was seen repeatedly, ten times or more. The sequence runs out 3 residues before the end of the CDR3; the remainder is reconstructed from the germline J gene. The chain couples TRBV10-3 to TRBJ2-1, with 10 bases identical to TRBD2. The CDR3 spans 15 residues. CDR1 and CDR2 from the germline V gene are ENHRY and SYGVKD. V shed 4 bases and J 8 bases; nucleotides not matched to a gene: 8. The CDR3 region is CAISASSGRGDEQFF. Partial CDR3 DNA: TGTGCCATCAGTGCCTCTAGCGGGAGAGGGGATGAG.

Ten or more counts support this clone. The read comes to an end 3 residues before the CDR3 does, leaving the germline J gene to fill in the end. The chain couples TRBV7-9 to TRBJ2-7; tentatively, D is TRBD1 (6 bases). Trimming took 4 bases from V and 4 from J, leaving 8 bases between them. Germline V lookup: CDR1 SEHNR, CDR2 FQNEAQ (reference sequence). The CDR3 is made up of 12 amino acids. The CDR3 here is CASSSQGYEQYF. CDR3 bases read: TGTGCCAGCAGCTCACAGGGATACGAG.